These 28 T cell receptor beta chains came from one sample sequenced in a study of blood T cells in healthy people across ages. Primers used in a second PCR of about 7 to 12 cycles were a sample-barcoded 5' primer and a J-beta primer mix. TCRdb processed the 5' RACE reads anew with MiXCR; each CDR3 protein has one entry. The data hold approximately 960,000 distinct CDR3 sequences, with almost 30% observed a single time. These data were also filed under a second study, of T cells of mothers and their children.

The specimen was blood. Receptors originate from a middle-aged woman in good health.

In its sample, this clonotype was seen many times. The V gene is TRBV5-1, the J gene TRBJ1-2; 8 bases agree with TRBD1. The CDR3 spans 13 residues. With 4 bases clipped from V and 4 bases from J, the junction kept 3 bases outside the gene matches. The germline V gene encodes CDR1 SGHRS and CDR2 YFSETQ. The CDR3 protein is CASSGGQGYGYTF. The CDR3 bases are TGCGCCAGCAGCGGAGGACAGGGCTATGGCTACACCTTC.

This chain links TRBV20-1 with TRBJ2-7; TRBD2 matches at 10 bases. CDR1 and CDR2 from the germline V gene are DFQATT and SNEGSKA (reference sequence). Unmatched junction bases numbered 5, after V lost 6 bases and J lost 3 bases. This CDR3 is built from 13 residues. CDR3 DNA: TGCAGTGCAAGGACTAGCGGTCTCTACGAGCAGTACTTC. Protein sequence: CSARTSGLYEQYF.

This clonotype has only a few counts. The chain carries TRBV12-3 or TRBV12-4 and TRBJ1-2, with D tentatively TRBD1 (5 bases). The CDR3 loop spans 13 amino acids. The germline V and J ends were trimmed by 5 bases and 6 bases, with 13 bases remaining between them. CDR3 DNA: TGTGCCAGCAGTCTTTGGGAGGGGAATGGCTACACCTTC. Its protein is CASSLWEGNGYTF.

This clonotype was counted between two and nine times. The chain recombines TRBV28 with TRBJ1-1; D unclear. V lost 10 bases and J lost 4, with 13 bases in between. The germline V gene encodes CDR1 MDHEN and CDR2 SYDVKM. The CDR3 runs to 12 residues. CDR3 sequence: CATISGGTEAFF. CDR3 in DNA: TGTGCCACCATAAGTGGAGGCACTGAAGCTTTCTTT.

This clonotype was detected ten times or more. This rearrangement joins TRBV5-4 to TRBJ2-5; 9 nucleotides line up with TRBD2. Germline CDR1 is SGHNT and CDR2 is YYREEE (reference sequence). V lost 0 bases and J lost 5; bases outside the gene matches: 8. The CDR3 has 16 residues. Here the CDR3 DNA reads TGTGCCAGCAGCTTGGGGGCTAGCGGGGCCTTTGAGACCCAGTACTTC. This codes for CASSLGASGAFETQYF.

There are a few counts of this clonotype. The J gene is TRBJ1-6, the V gene TRBV6-5; 10 positions match TRBD1. This CDR3 region has 14 residues. The J segment lost 6 bases and the V segment lost 6 bases, leaving 2 bases of the junction unmatched. Germline V lookup: CDR1 MNHEY, CDR2 SVGAGI. This chain's CDR3 is CASSGQGGNSPLHF. The DNA for the CDR3 is TGTGCCAGCAGCGGACAGGGGGGTAATTCACCCCTCCACTTT.

The rearrangement joins TRBV19 to TRBJ1-6; D not certain. Germline lookup yields CDR1 LNHDA and CDR2 SQIVND (reference sequence). V was cut by 10 bases and J by 7 bases, with 17 bases left in between. This CDR3 contains 14 residues. This CDR3 reads CATSISGRNSPLHF. CDR3 sequence (DNA): TGTGCCACCTCAATATCCGGCCGCAATTCACCCCTCCACTTT.

In its sample, this clonotype was seen once. A much larger clonotype is one base distant, so this may be a read error. The chain recombines TRBV5-4 with TRBJ2-3; D is possibly TRBD1 or TRBD2 (5 bases each). The CDR3 loop spans 16 amino acids. Germline values: CDR1 SGHNT, CDR2 YYREEE (reference sequence). In DNA form, the CDR3 reads TGTGCCGGCAGCTTGATGTGGGGGATTAGTGCAGATACGCAGTATTTT. Amino acids: CAGSLMWGISADTQYF.

V is TRBV12-3 or TRBV12-4 and J is TRBJ2-5, with D perhaps matching TRBD2 (7 bases). The germline V and J ends were trimmed by 3 bases and 2 bases, with 13 bases remaining between them. There are 15 residues in the CDR3. The CDR3 DNA follows: TGTGCCAGCAGTTTGACGGGGGGCTTACAAGAGACCCAGTACTTC. It yields the protein CASSLTGGLQETQYF.

This rearrangement joins TRBV7-6 to TRBJ2-7; D unclear. Trimming removed 1 base at V and 3 bases at J, with 10 bases between. Germline CDR1 and CDR2: SGHVS and FNYEAQ. This CDR3 is 14 amino acids long. The CDR3 DNA follows: TGTGCCAGCAGCTTAGGGGTCGCTGACTACGAGCAGTACTTC. Its translation is CASSLGVADYEQYF. The variable domain in full, with the rest retrieved from reference TRBV7-6 and TRBJ2-7, is GAGVSQSPRYKVTKRGQDVALRCDPISGHVSLYWYRQALGQGPEFLTYFNYEAQQDKSGLPNDRFSAERPEGSISTLTIQRTEQRDSAMYRCASSLGVADYEQYFGPGTRLTVT.

The chain couples TRBV2 to TRBJ1-5; no definite D call. The CDR3 length is 14 residues. Trimming pared 1 base from V and 4 bases from J, leaving 8 bases between. Germline CDR1 reads SNHLY; CDR2 reads FYNNEI. The chain's CDR3 is CASSEGWRNQPQHF. In DNA form, the CDR3 reads TGTGCCAGCAGTGAAGGGTGGAGGAATCAGCCCCAGCATTTT.

This clonotype has ten or more counts. The chain joins TRBV29-1 to TRBJ2-5; perhaps TRBD2 as D (6 bases). The CDR3 extends over 16 amino acids. Trimming shortened V by 4 bases and J by 5 bases, and 23 bases separated the two germline ends. Germline V gene lookup returns CDR1 SQVTM and CDR2 ANQGSEA. CDR3 nucleotides: TGCAGCGTTGCAGGGACTGCCTCCGCAAGGGTTGAGACCCAGTACTTC. Its protein is CSVAGTASARVETQYF.

This chain connects TRBV5-6 to TRBJ2-1; 10 nucleotides agree with TRBD2. Germline V gene lookup returns CDR1 SGHDT and CDR2 YYEEEE. Germline trimming cut 0 bases from V and 0 bases from J; bases unmatched to any gene: 6. The CDR3 runs to 18 residues. This CDR3 reads CASSLVTSGKSSYNEQFF. Written as DNA, the CDR3 is TGTGCCAGCAGCTTGGTTACTAGCGGGAAGAGCTCCTACAATGAGCAGTTCTTC. The full variable domain, completed using reference TRBV5-6 and TRBJ2-1, is DAGVTQSPTHLIKTRGQQVTLRCSPKSGHDTVSWYQQALGQGPQFIFQYYEEEERQRGNFPDRFSGHQFPNYSSELNVNALLLGDSALYLCASSLVTSGKSSYNEQFFGPGTRLTVL.

The CDR3: CAISESRGSNQPQHF. As DNA, the CDR3 is TGTGCCATCAGTGAGTCGCGGGGTAGCAATCAGCCCCAGCATTTT. This rearrangement joins TRBV10-3 to TRBJ1-5; D remains ambiguous. The CDR3 sequence is 15 residues long. Trimming removed 0 bases from V and 0 bases from J, with 6 bases in between. Germline loops: CDR1 ENHRY, CDR2 SYGVKD.

This clonotype was observed a single time. Germline is not matched at one junction end, which may reflect a read error. The chain links TRBV24-1 to TRBJ2-1; 9 nucleotides align to TRBD2. Germline loops: CDR1 KGHDR, CDR2 SFDVKD. CDR3 length: 17 amino acids. CDR3 sequence reads: CATSDYSGGPSYNEQCF. DNA of the CDR3: TGTGCCACCAGTGATTATAGCGGGGGACCCTCCTACAATGAGCAGTGCTTC.

This clonotype occurred many times. The genes are TRBV29-1 and TRBJ2-7; D is perhaps TRBD2 (6 bases). V was trimmed by 6 bases and J by 6 bases, leaving 18 bases between them. CDR1 and CDR2 from the germline V gene are SQVTM and ANQGSEA. The CDR3 runs to 13 residues. The CDR3 here is CSVPAVGGSEQYF. The DNA of the CDR3 is TGCAGCGTGCCCGCTGTCGGGGGTAGCGAGCAGTACTTC.

This clonotype has only a few counts. The V call is TRBV28, the J call TRBJ2-1, with 7 nucleotides matching TRBD2. Per germline, CDR1 MDHEN and CDR2 SYDVKM. This CDR3 comprises 13 residues. With 4 bases clipped from V and 10 bases from J, the junction kept 7 bases outside the gene matches. The CDR3 DNA sequence: TGTGCCAGCAGTTACGTTCCGGGAGGCGAGCAGTTCTTC. Protein: CASSYVPGGEQFF.

The table lists this clonotype with many counts. The V gene is TRBV29-1, the J gene TRBJ2-7; 9 positions agree with TRBD1. This CDR3 is built from 14 residues. Germline V gene data show CDR1 as SQVTM and CDR2 as ANQGSEA. V was pared by 6 bases and J by 1 base, with 7 bases of the junction left unmatched. CDR3 amino acids: CSVVDRGTSYEQYF. The CDR3 DNA is TGCAGCGTAGTCGACAGGGGGACGTCCTACGAGCAGTACTTC.

This chain joins TRBV6-5 and TRBJ2-1, with TRBD2 identical over 13 bases. Unmatched junction bases numbered 5, after V lost 5 bases and J lost 7 bases. Germline V gene sequence: CDR1 MNHEY, CDR2 SVGAGI. The CDR3 totals 15 residues. The CDR3 nucleotides are TGTGCCAGCAGTCCGGGACTAGCGGGGTGGAATGAGCAGTTCTTC. This codes for CASSPGLAGWNEQFF.

This chain links TRBV24-1 with TRBJ2-1; D is unclear. CDR3 length: 14 amino acids. V was trimmed by 5 bases and J by 0 bases, leaving 7 bases between them. Germline CDR1 and CDR2: KGHDR and SFDVKD. This CDR3 reads CATSVTGSYNEQFF. The CDR3 coding sequence is TGTGCCACCAGTGTCACTGGCTCCTACAATGAGCAGTTCTTC.

This chain uses TRBV27 with TRBJ1-5; no clear D gene. This CDR3 is 15 amino acids long. Between the trimmed V and J ends, which lost 3 bases and 2 bases, there was a span of 11 bases. The germline V gene encodes CDR1 MNHEY and CDR2 SMNVEV (reference sequence). CDR3 nucleotide sequence: TGTGCCAGCAGTTTCGGGCGGGAGGGCAATCAGCCCCAGCATTTT. Its protein product is CASSFGREGNQPQHF.

This clonotype was seen only a few times. The chain is built from TRBV20-1 and TRBJ1-5, with a tentative D call TRBD1 (6 bases). In germline, CDR1 is DFQATT, CDR2 SNEGSKA (reference sequence). The ends were cut back, 3 bases at V and 6 bases at J, with 12 bases in the middle. CDR3 length: 13 residues. The CDR3 DNA follows: TGCAGTGCTAGGGACCAGGGGAGTCAGCCCCAGCATTTT. This encodes CSARDQGSQPQHF.

This clonotype was observed a handful of times. V is TRBV27 and J is TRBJ1-5; D not resolved. The V end was cut by 9 bases, the J end by 4 bases, with 16 bases between. The CDR3 length is 14 residues. CDR1 is MNHEY and CDR2 is SMNVEV in the germline V gene (reference sequence). The chain's CDR3 is CASGVAGQNQPQHF. The CDR3 DNA follows: TGTGCCAGTGGGGTGGCAGGCCAGAATCAGCCCCAGCATTTT.

The rearrangement joins TRBV5-1 to TRBJ2-7, with 7 bases that match TRBD1. This CDR3 has 13 amino acids. The germline CDR1 and CDR2 sequences are SGHRS and YFSETQ. The V gene end was trimmed by 3 bases and the J gene end by 6 bases; junction bases not matched to a gene: 6. This CDR3 is CASSSTGNCEQYF. In DNA, the CDR3 is TGCGCCAGCAGCTCGACAGGGAATTGCGAGCAGTACTTC. The whole variable domain, remainder taken from reference TRBV5-1 and TRBJ2-7, is KAGVTQTPRYLIKTRGQQVTLSCSPISGHRSVSWYQQTPGQGLQFLFEYFSETQRNKGNFPGRFSGRQFSNSRSEMNVSTLELGDSALYLCASSSTGNCEQYFGPGTRLTVT.

V gene TRBV27 combines with J gene TRBJ2-3, with D tentatively TRBD1 (5 bases). Trimming stripped 6 bases from V and 6 bases from J, with 10 bases between. The CDR3 covers 12 residues. CDR1 and CDR2 from the germline V gene are MNHEY and SMNVEV (reference sequence). CDR3 loop: CASSQYRDTQYF. The CDR3 nucleotides read TGTGCCAGCAGCCAATACAGGGATACGCAGTATTTT.

About this clonotype itself: With a much larger clone just one base away, this may be a read error. The chain combines TRBV3-1 with TRBJ2-4; perhaps TRBD2 as D (6 bases). Looked up from germline, CDR1 is LGHDT and CDR2 is YNNKEL (reference sequence). The CDR3 covers 16 residues. In DNA, the CDR3 is TGTACCAGCAGCCCCCCTGGGGGACTCCTGGGGAACATTCAGTACTTC. Translated, it gives CTSSPPGGLLGNIQYF.

The chain carries TRBV7-9 and TRBJ2-1, with TRBD2 identical over 10 bases. Trimming removed 6 bases from V and 4 bases from J; junction bases left unmatched: 9. Germline CDR1 and CDR2: SEHNR and FQNEAQ (reference sequence). This CDR3 is 16 amino acids long. The CDR3 here is CASRFASSGGYNEQFF. The CDR3 coding sequence is TGTGCCAGCAGGTTTGCTTCTAGCGGGGGATACAATGAGCAGTTCTTC.

CDR3: CASRWTGGQNTEAFF. CDR3 in DNA: TGTGCCAGCAGATGGACAGGGGGGCAGAACACTGAAGCTTTCTTT. This rearrangement joins TRBV13 to TRBJ1-1; 10 bases are a match to TRBD1. Germline CDR1 reads PRHDT; CDR2 reads FYEKMQ (reference sequence). V shed 6 bases, J shed 1 base, and the junction held 5 bases outside the gene matches. The CDR3 is 15 amino acids.